A single sample is the source of the 8 T cell receptor beta chains below, sequenced in a study of memory B cells and T cells in multiple sclerosis. TCRdb's copy holds only in-frame clones and misses some; the assay was immunoSEQ multiplex PCR. The repertoire has 30,000 or so clones, about 83% of them found once; the top ten carry roughly 2.7%. Separate sequencing covered autoproliferating (CFSE-dim) and non-proliferating (CFSE-high) T cells from stimulus-free culture. Roughly 5x10^7 CFSE-labeled PBMCs were cultured less than nine days unstimulated, then replicate wells were pooled. The antigens for these receptors are not known. The sample consisted of PBMCs from blood kept in culture. These receptors all come from a human donor with multiple sclerosis.

The chain recombines TRBV2 with TRBJ2-5, with a tentative D call TRBD2 (6 bases). From germline, CDR1 is SNHLY and CDR2 FYNNEI. Trimming cost V 6 bases and J 1 base, with 15 bases left between them. The CDR3 has 15 amino acids. This CDR3 reads CASSGTSVSQETQYF. The CDR3 nucleotides are TGTGCCAGCAGCGGGACTTCGGTATCCCAAGAGACCCAGTACTTC. Variable domain in full (rest from reference TRBV2 and TRBJ2-5): EPEVTQTPSHQVTQMGQEVILRCVPISNHLYFYWYRQILGQKVEFLVSFYNNEISEKSEIFDDQFSVERPDGSNFTLKIRSTKLEDSAMYFCASSGTSVSQETQYFGPGTRLLVL.

This rearrangement joins TRBV4-1 to TRBJ1-1, with 7 bases fitting TRBD1. Per germline, CDR1 MGHRA and CDR2 YSYEKL. This CDR3 contains 15 residues. After removal of 1 base from V and 5 bases from J, the junction contained 7 bases not matched to a gene. CDR3 bases: TGCGCCAGCAGCCAAGGCCCAGGGGGTGGGACTGAAGCTTTCTTT. Protein sequence: CASSQGPGGGTEAFF.

V usage is TRBV6-1 and J usage is TRBJ1-5; 7 bases fit TRBD1. The CDR3 loop spans 13 amino acids. Unmatched junction bases numbered 1, after V lost 2 bases and J lost 6 bases. The germline CDR1 and CDR2 sequences are MNHNS and SASEGT. CDR3 sequence reads: CASSESGGQPQHF. CDR3 DNA: TGTGCCAGCAGTGAATCAGGGGGTCAGCCCCAGCATTTT.

V and J are TRBV9 and TRBJ2-1, with 9 bases lining up with TRBD2. Germline V gene lookup returns CDR1 SGDLS and CDR2 YYNGEE. The trim removed 1 base at V and 6 bases at J, leaving 2 bases unmatched. This CDR3 region has 14 residues. The CDR3 DNA reads TGTGCCAGCAGCGTACGGACTAGCGTCAATGAGCAGTTCTTC. Translated: CASSVRTSVNEQFF.

The chain couples TRBV5-1 to TRBJ1-1; 9 nucleotides align to TRBD1. Trimming cost V 2 bases and J 6 bases; bases outside gene matches: 11. Germline V gives CDR1 SGHRS, CDR2 YFSETQ. This CDR3 is 16 amino acids long. The CDR3 reads CASSFRQGEGSPEAFF. The CDR3 DNA sequence: TGCGCCAGCAGCTTTCGACAGGGGGAAGGTAGCCCTGAAGCTTTCTTT.

The V and J genes are TRBV6-5 and TRBJ2-2; maybe TRBD2 (6 bases). The germline gives CDR1 MNHEY, CDR2 SVGAGI. The CDR3 consists of 14 residues. Trimming pared 5 bases from V and 7 bases from J, leaving 14 bases between. CDR3 amino acids: CASSGGLPIGELFF. In DNA, the CDR3 is TGTGCCAGCAGTGGGGGACTCCCCATCGGGGAGCTGTTTTTT.

There are a few counts of this clone. V usage is TRBV14 and J usage is TRBJ1-2, with D maybe TRBD1 (6 bases). This CDR3 spans 13 amino acids. CDR1 and CDR2 from the germline V gene are SGHDN and FVKESK. Trimming cost V 3 bases and J 4 bases, with 9 bases left between them. The CDR3 bases are TGTGCCAGCAGCCAGGACAGCATCTATGGCTACACCTTC. This sequence encodes CASSQDSIYGYTF.

Points on this clone: One junction end disagrees with the germline gene, perhaps due to a read error. The chain combines TRBV6-1 with TRBJ1-6, with D unclear. This CDR3 has 15 amino acids. Germline CDR1 and CDR2: MNHNS and SASEGT. Here the CDR3 reads CASSEGLSYNSPLHF. The DNA of the CDR3 is TGTGCCAGCAGCGAAGGATTGTCCTATAATTCACCCCTCCACTTT.